This T cell receptor beta chain came from a study of cytomegalovirus exposure and HLA in healthy donors. Study in general: Earlier results showed 90 million to 120 million unique TCR beta sequences derived from 150 million to 200 million T cells.

A word on this clone: Its antigen is currently unknown.

The CDR3 is 19 residues long. V gave up 3 bases and J gave up 4 bases; unmatched junction bases: 16. Germline V CDR1 and CDR2: MDHEN, SYDVKM. 13 Jbeta primers and 60 Vbeta primers were used for the PCR. Sequenced by immunoSEQ multiplex PCR; TCRdb stores in-frame clones only, minus some. The sample includes roughly 86,000 clones, over 75% of them seen just once. Regarding the study as a whole: Follow-up analysis found HLA locus-dependent TCR association rates, highest for DRB1 and lowest for HLA-C.

The chain joins TRBV28 to TRBJ2-7; TRBD2 aligns across 12 bases. This clonotype was obtained from a female donor in good health and CMV-seronegative. Sequences were obtained from PBMCs. CDR3 DNA sequence: TGTGCCAGCAGTTTCTCCCCTAGGACTAGCGGGGCGGCTCGGTACGAGCAGTACTTC. Its translation is CASSFSPRTSGAARYEQYF.